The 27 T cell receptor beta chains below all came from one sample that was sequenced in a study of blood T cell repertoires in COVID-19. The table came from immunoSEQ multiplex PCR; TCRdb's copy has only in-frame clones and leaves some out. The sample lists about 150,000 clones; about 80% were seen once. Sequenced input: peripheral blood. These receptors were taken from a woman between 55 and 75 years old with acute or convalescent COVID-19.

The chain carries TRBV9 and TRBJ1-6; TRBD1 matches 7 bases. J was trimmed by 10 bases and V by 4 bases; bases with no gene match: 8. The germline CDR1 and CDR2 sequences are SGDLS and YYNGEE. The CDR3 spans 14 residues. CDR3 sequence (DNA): TGTGCCAGCAGCCGTGGGGACAGTCGCTCACCCCTCCACTTT. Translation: CASSRGDSRSPLHF.

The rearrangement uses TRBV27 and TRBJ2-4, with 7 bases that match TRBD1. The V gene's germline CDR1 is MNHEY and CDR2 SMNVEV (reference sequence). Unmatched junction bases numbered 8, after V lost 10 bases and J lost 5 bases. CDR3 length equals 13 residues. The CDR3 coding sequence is TGTGCCACTCGCCGGACAGGAGAAAACATTCAGTACTTC. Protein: CATRRTGENIQYF.

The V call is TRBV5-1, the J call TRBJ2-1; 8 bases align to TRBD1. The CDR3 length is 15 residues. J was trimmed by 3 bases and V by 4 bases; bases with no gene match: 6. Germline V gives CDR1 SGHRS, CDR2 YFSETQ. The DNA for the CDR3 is TGCGCCAGCAGCCGTCGGGGACAGGACTACAATGAGCAGTTCTTC. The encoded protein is CASSRRGQDYNEQFF.

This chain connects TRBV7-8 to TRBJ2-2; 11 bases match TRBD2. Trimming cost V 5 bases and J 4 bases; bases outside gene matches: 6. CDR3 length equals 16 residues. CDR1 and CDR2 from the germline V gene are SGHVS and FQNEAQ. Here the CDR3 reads CASSLLAGGRTGELFF. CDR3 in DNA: TGTGCCAGCAGCCTTCTAGCGGGGGGCCGCACCGGGGAGCTGTTTTTT.

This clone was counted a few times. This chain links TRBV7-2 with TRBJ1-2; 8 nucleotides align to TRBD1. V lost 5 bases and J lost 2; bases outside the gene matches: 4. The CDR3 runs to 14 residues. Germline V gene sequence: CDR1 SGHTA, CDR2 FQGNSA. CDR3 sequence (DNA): TGTGCCAGCAGCAGGAACAGGGGGAACTATGGCTACACCTTC. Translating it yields CASSRNRGNYGYTF.

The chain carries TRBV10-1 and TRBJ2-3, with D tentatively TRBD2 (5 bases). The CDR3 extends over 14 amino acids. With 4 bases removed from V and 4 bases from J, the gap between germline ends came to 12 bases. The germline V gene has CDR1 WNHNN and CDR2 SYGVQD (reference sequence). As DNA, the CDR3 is TGCGCCAGCAGTGTTAACGGGGTCGCAGATACGCAGTATTTT. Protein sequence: CASSVNGVADTQYF.

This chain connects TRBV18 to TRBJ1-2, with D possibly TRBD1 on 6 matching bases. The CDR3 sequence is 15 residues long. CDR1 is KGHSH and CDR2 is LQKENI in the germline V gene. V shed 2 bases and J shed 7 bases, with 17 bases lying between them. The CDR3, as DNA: TGTGCCAGCTCACCAGGTCGGGGGGCCATGGGTGGCTACACCTTC. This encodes CASSPGRGAMGGYTF. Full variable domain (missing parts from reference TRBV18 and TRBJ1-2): NAGVMQNPRHLVRRRGQEARLRCSPMKGHSHVYWYRQLPEEGLKFMVYLQKENIIDESGMPKERFSAEFPKEGPSILRIQQVVRGDSAAYFCASSPGRGAMGGYTFGSGTRLTVV.

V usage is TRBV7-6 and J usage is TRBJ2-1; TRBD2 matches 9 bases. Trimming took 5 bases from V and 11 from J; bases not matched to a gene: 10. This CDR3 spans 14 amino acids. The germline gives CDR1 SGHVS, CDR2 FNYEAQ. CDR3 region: CASSPAGASGKQFF. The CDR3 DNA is TGTGCCAGCAGCCCGGCCGGGGCTAGCGGGAAGCAGTTCTTC.

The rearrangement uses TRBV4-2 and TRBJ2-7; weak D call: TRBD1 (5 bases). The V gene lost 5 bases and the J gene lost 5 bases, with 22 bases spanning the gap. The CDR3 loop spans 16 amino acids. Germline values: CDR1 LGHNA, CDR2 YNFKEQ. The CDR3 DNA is TGTGCCAGCAGCGCCACCCCGACAGTCCCGAAGGACGAGCAGTACTTC. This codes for CASSATPTVPKDEQYF.

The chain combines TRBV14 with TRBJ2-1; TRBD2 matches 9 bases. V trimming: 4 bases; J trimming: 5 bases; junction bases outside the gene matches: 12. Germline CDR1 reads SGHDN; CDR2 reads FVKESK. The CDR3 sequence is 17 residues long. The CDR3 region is CASSLPRGLAGHNEQFF. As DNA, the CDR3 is TGTGCCAGCAGCCTCCCCCGGGGGCTAGCGGGGCACAATGAGCAGTTCTTC.

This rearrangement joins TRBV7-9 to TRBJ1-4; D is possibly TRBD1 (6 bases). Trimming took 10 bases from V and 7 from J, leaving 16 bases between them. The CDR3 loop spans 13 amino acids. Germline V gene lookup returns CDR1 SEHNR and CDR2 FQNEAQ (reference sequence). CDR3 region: CATQGNGLEKLFF. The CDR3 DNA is TGTGCCACACAGGGAAACGGTCTTGAAAAACTGTTTTTT.

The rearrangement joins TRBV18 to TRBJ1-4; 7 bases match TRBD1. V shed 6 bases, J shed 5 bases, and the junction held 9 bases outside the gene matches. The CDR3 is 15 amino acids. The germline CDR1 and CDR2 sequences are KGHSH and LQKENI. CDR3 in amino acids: CASSPYTGENEKLFF. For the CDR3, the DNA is TGTGCCAGCTCCCCCTATACAGGGGAGAATGAAAAACTGTTTTTT.

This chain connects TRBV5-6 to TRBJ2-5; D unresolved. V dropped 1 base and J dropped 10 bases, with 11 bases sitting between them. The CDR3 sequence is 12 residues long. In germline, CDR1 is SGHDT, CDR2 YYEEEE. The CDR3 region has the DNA TGTGCCAGCAGCTTGAGCAGGTACAGCCAGTACTTC. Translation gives CASSLSRYSQYF.

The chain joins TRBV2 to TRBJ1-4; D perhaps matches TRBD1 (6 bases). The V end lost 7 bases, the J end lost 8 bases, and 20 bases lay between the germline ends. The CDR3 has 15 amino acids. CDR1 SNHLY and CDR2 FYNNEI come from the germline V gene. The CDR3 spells CASTLQGQLEEKLFF. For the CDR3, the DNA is TGTGCCAGCACCCTACAGGGTCAGCTTGAGGAAAAACTGTTTTTT.

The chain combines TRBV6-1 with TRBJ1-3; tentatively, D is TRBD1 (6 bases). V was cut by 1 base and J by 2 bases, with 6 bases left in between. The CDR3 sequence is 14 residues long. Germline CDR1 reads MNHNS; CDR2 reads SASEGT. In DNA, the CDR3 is TGTGCCAGCAGTGAAGGACAGGCTGGAAACACCATATATTTT. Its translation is CASSEGQAGNTIYF.

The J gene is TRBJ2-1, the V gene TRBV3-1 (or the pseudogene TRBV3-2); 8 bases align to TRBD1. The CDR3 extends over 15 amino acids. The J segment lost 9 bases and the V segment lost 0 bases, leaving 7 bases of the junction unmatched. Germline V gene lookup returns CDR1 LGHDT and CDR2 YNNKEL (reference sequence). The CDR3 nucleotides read TGTGCCAGCAGCCAAGAAGTGACAGGGGCAAGTGAGCAGTTCTTC. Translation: CASSQEVTGASEQFF.

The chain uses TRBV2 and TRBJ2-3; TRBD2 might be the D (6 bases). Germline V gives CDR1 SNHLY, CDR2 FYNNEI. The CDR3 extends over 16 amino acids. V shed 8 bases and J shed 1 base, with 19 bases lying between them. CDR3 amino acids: CASPGVAQAGTDTQYF. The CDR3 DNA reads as TGTGCCAGCCCGGGAGTAGCTCAGGCCGGCACAGATACGCAGTATTTT.

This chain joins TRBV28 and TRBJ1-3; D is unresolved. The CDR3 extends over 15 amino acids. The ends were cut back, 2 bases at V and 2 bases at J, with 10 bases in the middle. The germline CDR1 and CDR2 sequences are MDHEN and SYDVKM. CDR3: CASSLDSGTGNTIYF. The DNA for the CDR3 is TGTGCCAGCAGTTTAGATAGCGGGACTGGAAACACCATATATTTT.

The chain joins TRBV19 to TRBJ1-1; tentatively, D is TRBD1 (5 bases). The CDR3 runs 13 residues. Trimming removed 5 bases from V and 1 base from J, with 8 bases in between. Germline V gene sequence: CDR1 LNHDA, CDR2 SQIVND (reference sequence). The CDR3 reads CASSLTANTEAFF. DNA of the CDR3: TGTGCCAGTAGTTTGACAGCGAACACTGAAGCTTTCTTT.

The CDR3 spells CAWHGGGRMEKLFF. The CDR3 nucleotides read TGTGCCTGGCATGGCGGGGGGAGAATGGAAAAACTGTTTTTT. The chain employs TRBV30 and TRBJ1-4; maybe TRBD1 (5 bases). The CDR3 is made up of 14 amino acids. From germline, CDR1 is GTSNPN and CDR2 SVGIG (reference sequence). The ends were cut back, 5 bases at V and 8 bases at J, with 18 bases in the middle.

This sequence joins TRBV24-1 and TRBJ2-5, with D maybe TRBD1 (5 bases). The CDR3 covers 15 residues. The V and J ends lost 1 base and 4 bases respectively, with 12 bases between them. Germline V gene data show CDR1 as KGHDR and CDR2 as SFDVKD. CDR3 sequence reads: CATSDFGAAGETQYF. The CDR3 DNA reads TGTGCCACCAGTGATTTTGGGGCAGCAGGAGAGACCCAGTACTTC.

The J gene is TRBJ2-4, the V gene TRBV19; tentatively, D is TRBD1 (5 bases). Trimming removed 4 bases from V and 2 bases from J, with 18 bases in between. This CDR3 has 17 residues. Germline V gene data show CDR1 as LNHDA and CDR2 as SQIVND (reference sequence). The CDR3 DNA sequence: TGTGCCAGTAGTACCCCCGTTCGTCAGGGCCCCAAAAACATTCAGTACTTC. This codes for CASSTPVRQGPKNIQYF. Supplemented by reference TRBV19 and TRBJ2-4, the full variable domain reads DGGITQSPKYLFRKEGQNVTLSCEQNLNHDAMYWYRQDPGQGLRLIYYSQIVNDFQKGDIAEGYSVSREKKESFPLTVTSAQKNPTAFYLCASSTPVRQGPKNIQYFGAGTRLSVL.

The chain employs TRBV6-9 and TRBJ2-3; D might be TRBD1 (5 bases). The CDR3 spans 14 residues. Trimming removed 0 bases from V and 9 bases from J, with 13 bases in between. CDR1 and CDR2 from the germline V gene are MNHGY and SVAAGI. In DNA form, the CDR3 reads TGTGCCAGCAGTTATTCGTACAGGATGACGACGCAGTATTTT. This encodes CASSYSYRMTTQYF.

CDR3 DNA sequence: TGTGCCAGCACCCTGATGGAGGACACTGAAGCTTTCTTT. This codes for CASTLMEDTEAFF. The rearrangement links TRBV7-9 to TRBJ1-1; no clear D gene. Germline V CDR1 and CDR2: SEHNR, FQNEAQ (reference sequence). V lost 7 bases and J lost 3, with 12 bases in between. This CDR3 spans 13 amino acids. Full variable domain (remainder filled in from reference TRBV7-9 and TRBJ1-1): DTGVSQNPRHKITKRGQNVTFRCDPISEHNRLYWYRQTLGQGPEFLTYFQNEAQLEKSRLLSDRFSAERPKGSFSTLEIQRTEQGDSAMYLCASTLMEDTEAFFGQGTRLTVV.

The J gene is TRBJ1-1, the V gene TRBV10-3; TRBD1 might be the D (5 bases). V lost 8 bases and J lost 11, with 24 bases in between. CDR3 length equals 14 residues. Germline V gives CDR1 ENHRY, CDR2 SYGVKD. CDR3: CAIGGGTAIMGAFF. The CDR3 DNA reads TGTGCCATCGGGGGAGGGACGGCGATTATGGGGGCTTTCTTT.

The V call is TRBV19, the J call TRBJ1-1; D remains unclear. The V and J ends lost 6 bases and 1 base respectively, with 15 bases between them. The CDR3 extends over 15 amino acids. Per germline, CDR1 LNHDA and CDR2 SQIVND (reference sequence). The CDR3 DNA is TGTGCCAGTAGCCCCACCCACCGGGGGAACACTGAAGCTTTCTTT. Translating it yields CASSPTHRGNTEAFF.

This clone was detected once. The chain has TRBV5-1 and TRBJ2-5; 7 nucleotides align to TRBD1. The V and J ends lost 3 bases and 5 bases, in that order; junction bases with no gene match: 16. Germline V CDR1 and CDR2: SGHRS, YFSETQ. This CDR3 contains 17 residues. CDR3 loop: CASSSEPLTGFGETQYF. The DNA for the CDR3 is TGCGCCAGCAGCTCGGAGCCCTTGACAGGGTTTGGTGAGACCCAGTACTTC.